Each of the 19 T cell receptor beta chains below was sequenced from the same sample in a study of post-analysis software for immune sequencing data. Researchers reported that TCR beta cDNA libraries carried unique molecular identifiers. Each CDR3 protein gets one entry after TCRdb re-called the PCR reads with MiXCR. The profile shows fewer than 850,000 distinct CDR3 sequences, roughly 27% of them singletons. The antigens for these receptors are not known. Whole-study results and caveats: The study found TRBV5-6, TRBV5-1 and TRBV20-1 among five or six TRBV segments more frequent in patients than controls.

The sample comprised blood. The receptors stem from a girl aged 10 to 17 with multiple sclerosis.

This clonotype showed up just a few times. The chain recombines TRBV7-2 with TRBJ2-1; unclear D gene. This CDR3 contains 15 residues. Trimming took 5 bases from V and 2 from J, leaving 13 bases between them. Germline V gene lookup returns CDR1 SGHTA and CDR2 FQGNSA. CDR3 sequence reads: CASSGSHLPYNEQFF. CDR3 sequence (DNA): TGTGCCAGCAGCGGCAGCCACCTTCCCTACAATGAGCAGTTCTTC.

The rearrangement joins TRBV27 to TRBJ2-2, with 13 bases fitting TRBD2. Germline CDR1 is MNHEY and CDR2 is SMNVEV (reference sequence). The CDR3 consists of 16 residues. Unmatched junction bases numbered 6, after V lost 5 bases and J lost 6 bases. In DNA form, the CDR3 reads TGTGCCAGCAGTCGCAGACTAGCGGGAGGTCCCGGGGAGCTGTTTTTT. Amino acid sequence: CASSRRLAGGPGELFF.

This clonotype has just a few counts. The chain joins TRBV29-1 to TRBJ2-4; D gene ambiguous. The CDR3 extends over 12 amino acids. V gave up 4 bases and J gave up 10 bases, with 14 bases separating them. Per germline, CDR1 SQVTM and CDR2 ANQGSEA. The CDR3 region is CSVVWRNGIQYF. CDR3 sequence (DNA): TGCAGCGTTGTTTGGAGAAATGGGATTCAGTACTTC.

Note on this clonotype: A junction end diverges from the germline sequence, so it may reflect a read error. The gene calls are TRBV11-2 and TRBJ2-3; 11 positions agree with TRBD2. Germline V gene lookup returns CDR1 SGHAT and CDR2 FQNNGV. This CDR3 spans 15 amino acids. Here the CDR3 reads CASSSRLAGPYEQYF. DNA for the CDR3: TGTGCCAGCAGCTCTCGACTAGCGGGACCTTACGAGCAGTATTTC.

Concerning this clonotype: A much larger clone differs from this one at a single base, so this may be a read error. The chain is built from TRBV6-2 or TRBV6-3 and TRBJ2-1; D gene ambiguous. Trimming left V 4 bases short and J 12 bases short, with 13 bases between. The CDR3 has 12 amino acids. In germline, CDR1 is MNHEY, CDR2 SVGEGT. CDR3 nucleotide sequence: TGTGCCAGCAGTTCCCTAAGTTATGGGCAGTTCTTC. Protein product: CASSSLSYGQFF.

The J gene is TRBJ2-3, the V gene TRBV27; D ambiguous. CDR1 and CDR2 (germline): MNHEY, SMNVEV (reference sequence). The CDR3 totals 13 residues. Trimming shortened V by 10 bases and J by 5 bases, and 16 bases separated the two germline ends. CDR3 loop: CATEGYYGDTQYF. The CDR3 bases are TGTGCCACCGAAGGGTACTATGGAGATACGCAGTATTTT.

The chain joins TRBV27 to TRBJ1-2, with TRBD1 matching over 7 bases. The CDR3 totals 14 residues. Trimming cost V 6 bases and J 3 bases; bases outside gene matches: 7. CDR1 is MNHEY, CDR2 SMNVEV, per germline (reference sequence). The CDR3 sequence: CASRMTGRHYGYTF. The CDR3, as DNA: TGTGCCAGCAGGATGACAGGGCGGCACTATGGCTACACCTTC.

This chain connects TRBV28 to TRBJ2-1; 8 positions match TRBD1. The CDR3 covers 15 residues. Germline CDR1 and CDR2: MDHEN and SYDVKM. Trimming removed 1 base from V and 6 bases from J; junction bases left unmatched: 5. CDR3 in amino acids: CASSLFLGQGNEQFF. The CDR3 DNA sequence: TGTGCCAGCAGTTTATTCCTAGGACAGGGCAATGAGCAGTTCTTC.

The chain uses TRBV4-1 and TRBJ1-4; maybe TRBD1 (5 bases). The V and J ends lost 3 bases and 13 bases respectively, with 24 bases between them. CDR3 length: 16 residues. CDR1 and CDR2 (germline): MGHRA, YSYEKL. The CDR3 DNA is TGCGCCAGCAGCCACCCCAAGCCCATGGACACCGGCGGACTGTTTTTT. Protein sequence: CASSHPKPMDTGGLFF.

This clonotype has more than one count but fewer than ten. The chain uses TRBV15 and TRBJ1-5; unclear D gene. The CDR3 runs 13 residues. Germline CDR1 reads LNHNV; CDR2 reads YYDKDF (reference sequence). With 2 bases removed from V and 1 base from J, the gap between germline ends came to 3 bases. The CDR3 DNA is TGTGCCACCAGCAGACGGAGCAATCAGCCCCAGCATTTT. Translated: CATSRRSNQPQHF. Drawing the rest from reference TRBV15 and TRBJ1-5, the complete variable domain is DAMVIQNPRYQVTQFGKPVTLSCSQTLNHNVMYWYQQKSSQAPKLLFHYYDKDFNNEADTPDNFQSRRPNTSFCFLDIRSPGLGDTAMYLCATSRRSNQPQHFGDGTRLSIL.

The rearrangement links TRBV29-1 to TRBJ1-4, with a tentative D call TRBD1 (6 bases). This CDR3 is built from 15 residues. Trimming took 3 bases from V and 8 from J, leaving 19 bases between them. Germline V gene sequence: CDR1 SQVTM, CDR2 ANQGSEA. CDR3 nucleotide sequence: TGCAGCGTTGATTGGCAGGGGCACCTAGACGAAAAACTGTTTTTT. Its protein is CSVDWQGHLDEKLFF.

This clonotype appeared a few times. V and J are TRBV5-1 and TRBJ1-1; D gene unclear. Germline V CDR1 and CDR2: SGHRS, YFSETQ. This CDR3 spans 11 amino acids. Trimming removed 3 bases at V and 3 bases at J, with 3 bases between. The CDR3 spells CASSSHTEAFF. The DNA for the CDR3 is TGCGCCAGCAGCTCCCACACTGAAGCTTTCTTT. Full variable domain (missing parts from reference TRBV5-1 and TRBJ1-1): KAGVTQTPRYLIKTRGQQVTLSCSPISGHRSVSWYQQTPGQGLQFLFEYFSETQRNKGNFPGRFSGRQFSNSRSEMNVSTLELGDSALYLCASSSHTEAFFGQGTRLTVV.

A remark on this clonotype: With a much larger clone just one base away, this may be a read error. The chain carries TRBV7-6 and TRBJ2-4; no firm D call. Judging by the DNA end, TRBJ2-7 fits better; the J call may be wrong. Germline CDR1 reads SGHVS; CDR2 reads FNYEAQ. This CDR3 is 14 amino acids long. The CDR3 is CTSSPTPGTYEQYF. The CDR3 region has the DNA TGTACCAGCAGCCCGACCCCCGGAACCTACGAGCAGTACTTC.

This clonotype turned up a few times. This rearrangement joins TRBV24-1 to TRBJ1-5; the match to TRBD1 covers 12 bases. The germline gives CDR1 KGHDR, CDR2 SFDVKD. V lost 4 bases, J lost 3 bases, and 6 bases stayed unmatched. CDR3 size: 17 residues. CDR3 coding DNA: TGTGCCACCAGTGACCCCGGGACAGGGGGCTTCAATCAGCCCCAGCATTTT. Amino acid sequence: CATSDPGTGGFNQPQHF.

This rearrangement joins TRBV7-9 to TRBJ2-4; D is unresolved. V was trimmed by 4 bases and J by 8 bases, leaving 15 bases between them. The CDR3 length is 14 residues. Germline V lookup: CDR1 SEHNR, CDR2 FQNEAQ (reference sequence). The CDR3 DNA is TGTGCCAGCAGCTGCCGTTCGGCTGGCGACATTCAGTACTTC. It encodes CASSCRSAGDIQYF.

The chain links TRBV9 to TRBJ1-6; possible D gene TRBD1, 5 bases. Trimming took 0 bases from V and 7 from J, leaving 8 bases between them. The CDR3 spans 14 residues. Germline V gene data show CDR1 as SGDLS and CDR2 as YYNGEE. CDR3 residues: CASSVVDKNSPLHF. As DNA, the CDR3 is TGTGCCAGCAGCGTAGTGGACAAGAATTCACCCCTCCACTTT.

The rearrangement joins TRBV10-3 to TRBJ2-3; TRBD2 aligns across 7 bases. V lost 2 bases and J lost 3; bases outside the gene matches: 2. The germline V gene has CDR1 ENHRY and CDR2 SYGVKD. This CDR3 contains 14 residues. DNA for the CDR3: TGTGCCATCAGTGAGGGGAGGGAAACAGATACGCAGTATTTT. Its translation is CAISEGRETDTQYF.

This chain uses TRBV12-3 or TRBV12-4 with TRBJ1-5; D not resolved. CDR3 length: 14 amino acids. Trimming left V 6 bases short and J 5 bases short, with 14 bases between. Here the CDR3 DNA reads TGTGCCAGCAGCAGTGAAAGGAGCTATCAGCCCCAGCATTTT. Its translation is CASSSERSYQPQHF.

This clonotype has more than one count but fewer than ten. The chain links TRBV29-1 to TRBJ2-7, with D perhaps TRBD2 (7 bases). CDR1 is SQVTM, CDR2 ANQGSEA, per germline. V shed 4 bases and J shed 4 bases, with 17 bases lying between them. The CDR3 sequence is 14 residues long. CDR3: CSVVVAGEGYEQYF. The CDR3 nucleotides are TGCAGCGTTGTCGTTGCAGGGGAGGGTTACGAGCAGTACTTC.